The clone carrying this TCR beta chain has more than one count but fewer than ten. Its antigen is unidentified. These data originate in a study of blood T cells in healthy people across ages. Points from the study as a whole: Significant beta diversity loss was already apparent by age about 42, declining roughly linearly. Diversity estimated from one million T cells was considered an underestimate. Donors of long life had a larger count of naive CD4+ cells and greater diversity than aged donors.

Primers used in a second PCR of roughly 6 to 11 cycles were a sample-barcoded 5' primer and a J-beta primer mix. TCRdb used MiXCR to reprocess the 5' RACE reads, holding one entry per CDR3 protein. There are roughly 1.4 million distinct CDR3 sequences in the sample; roughly 60% occur only once, and 5% to 7% lies in the top ten. The germline gives CDR1 MNHEY, CDR2 SVGEGT. This CDR3 has 13 residues. Between the trimmed V and J ends, which lost 2 bases and 7 bases, there was a span of 9 bases. Material: blood. The TCR sequence derives from a man aged 18 to 29 in good health. The rearrangement joins TRBV6-2 or TRBV6-3 to TRBJ2-1; maybe TRBD1 (5 bases). CDR3: CASSYQDINEQFF. The CDR3 nucleotides are TGTGCCAGCAGTTACCAGGACATAAATGAGCAGTTCTTC.